The rows below give T cell receptor beta chains drawn from one sample of a study of cytomegalovirus exposure and HLA in healthy donors. The method was immunoSEQ multiplex PCR; TCRdb's version includes in-frame clones alone and lacks a portion of them. The data show approximately 100,000 clones, with about 74% seen just once and roughly 2.5% held by the top ten. The sequenced material came from PBMCs. These TCRs come from a female donor in good health and CMV-seronegative. CDR3s include the opening cysteine and the closing phenylalanine or tryptophan.

TRBJ2-6 | TRBV2 | CASSDRAGGAGANVLTF
TRBJ2-7 | TRBV5-1 | CASSPAAEIEQYF
TRBJ2-5 | TRBV19 | CASSIETDQETQYF
TRBJ1-1 | TRBV19 | CASSQGVGTEAFF
TRBJ2-2 | TRBV6-1 | CASSGSGNLNTGELFF
TRBJ2-7 | TRBV5-6 | CASSLGDRAGEQYF
TRBJ2-1 | TRBV4-3 | CASSQVPHGGTVSNEQFF
TRBJ2-2 | TRBV6-1 | CASSPSGSVGELFF
TRBJ2-1 | TRBV6-6 | CASSYSLGGGYNEQFF
TRBJ1-6 | TRBV4-1 | CASSQGQGLRSPLHF
TRBJ1-1 | TRBV11-2 | CASSFRGTDEAFF
TRBJ1-2 | TRBV9 | CASSVGQGEGYYGYTF
TRBJ2-2 | TRBV28 | CASSSGLRTTGELFF
TRBJ1-2 | TRBV7-2 | CASSSTAYGYTF
TRBJ2-3 | TRBV5-4 | CASSSDRLTDTQYF
TRBJ1-5 | TRBV5-1 | CASSLRTGPNQPQHF
TRBJ1-5 | TRBV2 | CASSVLSGSQHF
TRBJ2-7 | TRBV30 | CACLRTGPSSYEQYF
TRBJ2-3 | TRBV27 | CASSLGAGSGDTQYF
TRBJ1-2 | TRBV9 | CASSLRQGHGYTF
TRBJ2-1 | TRBV7-9 | CASSTPTSGGTGEQFF
TRBJ1-2 | TRBV18 | CASSPPSILNYGYTF
TRBJ1-2 | TRBV6-5 | CASSYSDGGYGYTF
TRBJ1-3 | TRBV4-3 | CASSQDGRGFGNTIYF
TRBJ2-1 | TRBV5-1 | CASSSGLAGGNEQFF
TRBJ2-5 | TRBV6-6 | CASSYSNREETQYF
TRBJ2-5 | TRBV9 | CASSSPSVGRSFETQYF
TRBJ2-1 | TRBV29-1 | CSVEDPAAREAQFF
TRBJ1-1 | TRBV9 | CASSVATGPEAFF
TRBJ2-7 | TRBV7-9 | CSSSSRTIEQYF
TRBJ2-5 | TRBV6-5 | CASSELAGGQETQYF
TRBJ2-7 | TRBV30 | CAWNSGSNSYEQYF
TRBJ2-7 | TRBV7-8 | CASSPSGTGGYEQYF
TRBJ1-2 | TRBV4-2 | CASSQDFPSTFYGYTF
TRBJ2-7 | TRBV21-1 | CASSKRKWDTGNEQYF